The TCR beta chain under discussion was sequenced for a study of CD8 T cells in Susac syndrome. Random hexamers primed reverse transcription of about 0.45 to 1 ug RNA. TCRdb redid the calling of the immunoSEQ multiplex PCR reads with MiXCR, one entry per CDR3 protein. Counted here are roughly 200,000 distinct CDR3 sequences, roughly 94% occurring once; the ten biggest clones make up about 0.08%. CD8+ and CD4+ blood T cells underwent TCR beta sequencing. Stable or active relapsing-remitting multiple sclerosis, untreated and meeting revised McDonald criteria, defined the controls. TEMRA cells were FACS-enriched, while CD8+ and CD4+ T cells were negatively isolated. This CDR3 contains 13 residues. V shed 6 bases and J shed 2 bases, with 13 bases lying between them. Germline V lookup: CDR1 GTSNPN, CDR2 SVGIG (reference sequence).

Sequencing was carried out using CD4+ T cells from PBMCs. The origin of this receptor is a human donor with multiple sclerosis. This chain joins TRBV30 and TRBJ1-2; a weak D match, TRBD1 (5 bases). This CDR3 is CACGTTVNYGYTF. Here the CDR3 DNA reads TGTGCCTGTGGGACCACAGTAAACTATGGCTACACCTTC.